This T cell receptor beta chain appears in the sequencing data of a study of cytomegalovirus exposure and HLA in healthy donors. Across the whole study: Caucasian-associated ancestry cluster membership applied to less than 85% of several hundred genotyped donors.

Both 60 Vbeta primers and 13 Jbeta primers went into the PCR. Measured with immunoSEQ multiplex PCR; TCRdb has only the in-frame clones, and not every one. The repertoire holds about 120,000 clones, with about four fifths as singletons. This clone was observed a single time. Trimming took off 4 bases at V and 5 bases at J, with 11 bases between the two ends. This CDR3 has 13 amino acids. Germline CDR1 MNHNS, CDR2 SASEGT. The source material was PBMCs. V gene TRBV6-1 combines with J gene TRBJ1-1, with TRBD1 as a possible D gene (6 bases). This clonotype was obtained from a woman between 18 and 29 years old in good health and CMV-seronegative. The CDR3 sequence is CASSGTGLTEAFF. The CDR3 DNA follows: TGTGCCAGCAGTGGAACAGGGTTGACTGAAGCTTTCTTT.